This entry lists 15 T cell receptor beta chains sequenced from one sample in a study of human CD4 T cells and Enterobacteriaceae (TCRdb year 2020). The library was built by means of the immunoSEQ multiplex PCR assay. In its TCRdb copy, this immuneACCESS table keeps in-frame sequences only and misses some clones. Where compared with another copy, unresolved V genes explain less than half of these, and the others have no known cause. The sample has under 35,000 clones on record, just under 85% of them singletons. Of the sample, over 1.5% falls within the top ten clones. Memory CD4+ T cells, defined as all CD4+ cells except CD45RA+CCR7+CD95- naive cells, were FACS-sorted on a FACSAria III to over 95% purity. Sequencing used memory CD4+ T cells from blood. The sample's cell subset or site label, decoded: total memory CD4 T cells sorted directly ex vivo, unstimulated. The receptors shown here come from a human donor in good health.

The gene calls are TRBV7-8 and TRBJ2-3; TRBD1 agrees at 10 bases. Germline V gene sequence: CDR1 SGHVS, CDR2 FQNEAQ. The V and J ends lost 2 bases and 2 bases, in that order; junction bases with no gene match: 4. CDR3 length: 16 residues. The CDR3 loop is CASSLIGTGDTDTQYF. The DNA for the CDR3 is TGTGCCAGCAGCTTAATCGGGACAGGGGACACAGATACGCAGTATTTT.

The V gene is TRBV7-7, the J gene TRBJ2-1; D gene unclear. V lost 2 bases and J 0 bases, leaving 8 bases between the germline ends. The CDR3 is made up of 15 amino acids. Per the germline V gene, CDR1 is SSHAT and CDR2 is FNYEAQ (reference sequence). In DNA, the CDR3 is TGTGCCAGCAGCTTAACGGAGAGCTCCTACAATGAGCAGTTCTTC. Protein: CASSLTESSYNEQFF.

The J gene is TRBJ2-2, the V gene TRBV10-1, with 11 bases matching TRBD1. J was trimmed by 3 bases and V by 3 bases; bases with no gene match: 3. This CDR3 has 16 amino acids. From germline, CDR1 is WNHNN and CDR2 SYGVQD (reference sequence). The CDR3, as DNA: TGCGCCAGCAGTGACGGACAGGGGGCTGACACCGGGGAGCTGTTTTTT. It encodes CASSDGQGADTGELFF.

The rearrangement uses TRBV28 and TRBJ2-7; 10 nucleotides match TRBD1. The germline V gene encodes CDR1 MDHEN and CDR2 SYDVKM. V lost 5 bases and J lost 3; bases outside the gene matches: 7. This CDR3 is 15 amino acids long. The CDR3 is CASSPPGTGVYEQYF. CDR3 sequence (DNA): TGTGCCAGCAGTCCCCCCGGGACAGGGGTCTACGAGCAGTACTTC.

The J gene is TRBJ2-7, the V gene TRBV7-9; D perhaps matches TRBD2 (5 bases). The CDR3 is 14 residues long. The V gene lost 1 base and the J gene lost 7 bases, with 14 bases spanning the gap. The germline V gene encodes CDR1 SEHNR and CDR2 FQNEAQ (reference sequence). CDR3: CASSLVGGIGEQYF. CDR3 nucleotides: TGTGCCAGCAGCTTAGTCGGAGGTATTGGTGAGCAGTACTTC. Full variable domain (rest looked up from reference TRBV7-9 and TRBJ2-7): DTGVSQNPRHKITKRGQNVTFRCDPISEHNRLYWYRQTLGQGPEFLTYFQNEAQLEKSRLLSDRFSAERPKGSFSTLEIQRTEQGDSAMYLCASSLVGGIGEQYFGPGTRLTVT.

The chain uses TRBV11-3 and TRBJ2-7; 11 positions match TRBD2. With 1 base clipped from V and 7 bases from J, the junction kept 12 bases outside the gene matches. Germline V gene lookup returns CDR1 SGHNT and CDR2 YENEEA. The CDR3 runs to 17 residues. DNA of the CDR3: TGTGCCAGCAGCTTAGTTAGCGGGAGGGCTCCTCGGGGGGAGCAGTACTTC. The encoded protein is CASSLVSGRAPRGEQYF.

The genes are TRBV5-1 and TRBJ1-1; D unclear. Trimming shortened V by 0 bases and J by 8 bases, and 38 bases separated the two germline ends. Germline-derived CDR1 and CDR2 are SGHRS and YFSETQ. The CDR3 has 22 amino acids. The CDR3: CASSLGSEYQANGRQKSLEAFF. CDR3 DNA sequence: TGCGCCAGCAGCTTGGGTTCGGAGTACCAGGCGAACGGGCGACAAAAAAGTTTGGAAGCTTTCTTT.

This sequence joins TRBV5-4 and TRBJ2-5; D perhaps matches TRBD2 (5 bases). Germline CDR1 reads SGHNT; CDR2 reads YYREEE (reference sequence). V dropped 2 bases and J dropped 2 bases, with 13 bases sitting between them. The CDR3 spans 15 residues. The CDR3 here is CASSFGRGNQETQYF. CDR3 sequence (DNA): TGTGCCAGCAGCTTTGGTCGGGGAAATCAAGAGACCCAGTACTTC.

The chain has TRBV5-1 and TRBJ2-3; D is perhaps TRBD1 or TRBD2 (5 bases each). The V gene lost 0 bases and the J gene lost 2 bases, with 10 bases spanning the gap. The CDR3 sequence is 15 residues long. Germline V gene data show CDR1 as SGHRS and CDR2 as YFSETQ. The DNA for the CDR3 is TGCGCCAGCAGCTTGGAACTAGGGACCACAGATACGCAGTATTTT. This codes for CASSLELGTTDTQYF.

This clone was detected only once. The chain uses TRBV29-1 and TRBJ1-1, with D hard to call. V lost 6 bases to trimming and J lost 1 base, with 3 bases between them. This CDR3 comprises 10 residues. CDR1 and CDR2 from the germline V gene are SQVTM and ANQGSEA. DNA of the CDR3: TGCAGCGTGAGGAACACTGAAGCTTTCTTT. The encoded protein is CSVRNTEAFF.

The CDR3 DNA sequence: TGCGCCAGCAGTGACACGGACACCGGGGAGCTGTTTTTT. Amino acid sequence: CASSDTDTGELFF. The J gene is TRBJ2-2, the V gene TRBV10-1; no definite D call. The V end was cut by 3 bases, the J end by 3 bases, with 5 bases between. CDR1 and CDR2 from the germline V gene are WNHNN and SYGVQD (reference sequence). This CDR3 region has 13 residues.

This clone was counted a few times. V gene TRBV30 combines with J gene TRBJ1-1; D unresolved. Germline V gene sequence: CDR1 GTSNPN, CDR2 SVGIG (reference sequence). CDR3 length: 12 residues. V was pared by 4 bases and J by 1 base, with 7 bases between. The CDR3 is CAWNGENTEAFF. CDR3 DNA: TGTGCCTGGAATGGGGAGAACACTGAAGCTTTCTTT.

This clone was picked up a small number of times. The chain has TRBV7-9 and TRBJ2-2; no clear D. CDR3 length: 14 amino acids. Germline-derived CDR1 and CDR2 are SEHNR and FQNEAQ (reference sequence). V was shortened by 5 bases and J by 0 bases, with 7 bases between the two germline ends. The CDR3 bases are TGTGCCAGCAGCCAGAATTCGAACACCGGGGAGCTGTTTTTT. It codes for CASSQNSNTGELFF.

V usage is TRBV6-1 and J usage is TRBJ2-5; TRBD1 matches at 7 bases. V was pared by 10 bases and J by 7 bases, with 6 bases of the junction left unmatched. The CDR3 is 11 residues long. CDR1 is MNHNS, CDR2 SASEGT, per germline. The CDR3 is CATQTGTTQYF. The CDR3 coding sequence is TGTGCCACCCAGACAGGGACGACCCAGTACTTC.

The rearrangement uses TRBV28 and TRBJ2-2, with TRBD2 as a possible D gene (7 bases). V lost 5 bases and J lost 2, with 15 bases in between. The CDR3 runs to 16 residues. Germline loops: CDR1 MDHEN, CDR2 SYDVKM. The CDR3, as DNA: TGTGCCAGCAGTGTGCGCGGGGGCGGTAACACCGGGGAGCTGTTTTTT. Protein: CASSVRGGGNTGELFF. The full variable domain, its missing parts supplied by reference TRBV28 and TRBJ2-2, is DVKVTQSSRYLVKRTGEKVFLECVQDMDHENMFWYRQDPGLGLRLIYFSYDVKMKEKGDIPEGYSVSREKKERFSLILESASTNQTSMYLCASSVRGGGNTGELFFGEGSRLTVL.